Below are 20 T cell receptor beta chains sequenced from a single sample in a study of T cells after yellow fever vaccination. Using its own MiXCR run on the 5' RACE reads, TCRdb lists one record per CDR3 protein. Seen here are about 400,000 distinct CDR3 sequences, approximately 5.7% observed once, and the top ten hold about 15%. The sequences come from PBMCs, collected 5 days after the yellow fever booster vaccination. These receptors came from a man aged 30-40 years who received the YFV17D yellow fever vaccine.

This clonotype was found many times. The DNA for the CDR3 is TGTGCCAGCACCGCGGGCTCCTACAATGAGCAGTTCTTC. As protein: CASTAGSYNEQFF. The rearrangement links TRBV6-6 to TRBJ2-1; the D gene is possibly TRBD2 (5 bases). Trimming left V 7 bases short and J 0 bases short, with 7 bases between. This CDR3 region has 13 residues. Per the germline V gene, CDR1 is MNHNY and CDR2 is SVGAGI (reference sequence).

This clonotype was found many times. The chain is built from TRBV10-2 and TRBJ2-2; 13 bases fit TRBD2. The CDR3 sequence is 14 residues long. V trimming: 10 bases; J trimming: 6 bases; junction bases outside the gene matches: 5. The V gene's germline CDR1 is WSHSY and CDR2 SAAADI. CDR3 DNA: TGCGCCACCCGGACTAGCGGGAGTCCCGGGGAGCTGTTTTTT. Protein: CATRTSGSPGELFF.

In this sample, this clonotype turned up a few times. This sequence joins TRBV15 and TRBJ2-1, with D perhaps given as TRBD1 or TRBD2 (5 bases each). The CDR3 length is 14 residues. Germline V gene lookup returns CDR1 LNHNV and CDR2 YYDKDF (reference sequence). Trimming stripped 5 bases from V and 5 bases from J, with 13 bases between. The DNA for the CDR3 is TGTGCCACCAGCGTAACCGGGACCAACAATGAGCAGTTCTTC. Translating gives CATSVTGTNNEQFF.

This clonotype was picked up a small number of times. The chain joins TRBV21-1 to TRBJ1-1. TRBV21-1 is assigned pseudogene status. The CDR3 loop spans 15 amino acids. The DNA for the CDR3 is TGTGCCAGCAGCAAAATAGTAACCAAGGGCCCTGAAGCTTTCTTT. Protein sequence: CASSKIVTKGPEAFF.

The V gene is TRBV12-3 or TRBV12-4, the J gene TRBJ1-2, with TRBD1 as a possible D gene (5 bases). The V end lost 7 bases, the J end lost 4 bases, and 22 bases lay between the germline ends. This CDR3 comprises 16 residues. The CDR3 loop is CASTRGLEGFGYGYTF. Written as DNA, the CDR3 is TGTGCCAGCACCCGCGGGCTCGAGGGGTTCGGCTATGGCTACACCTTC.

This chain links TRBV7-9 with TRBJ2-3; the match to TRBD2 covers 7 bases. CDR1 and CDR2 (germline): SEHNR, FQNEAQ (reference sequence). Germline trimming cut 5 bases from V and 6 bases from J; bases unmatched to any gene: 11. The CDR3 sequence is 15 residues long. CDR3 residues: CASSPGTGGKDTQYF. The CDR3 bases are TGTGCCAGCAGCCCAGGGACGGGAGGAAAGGATACGCAGTATTTT.

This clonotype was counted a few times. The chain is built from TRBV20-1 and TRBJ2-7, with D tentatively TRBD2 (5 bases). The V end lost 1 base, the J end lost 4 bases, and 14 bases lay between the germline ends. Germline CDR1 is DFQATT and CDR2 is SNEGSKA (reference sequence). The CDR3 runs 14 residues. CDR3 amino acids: CSARVPGIRYEQYF. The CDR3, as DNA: TGCAGTGCTAGAGTCCCGGGAATTAGGTACGAGCAGTACTTC.

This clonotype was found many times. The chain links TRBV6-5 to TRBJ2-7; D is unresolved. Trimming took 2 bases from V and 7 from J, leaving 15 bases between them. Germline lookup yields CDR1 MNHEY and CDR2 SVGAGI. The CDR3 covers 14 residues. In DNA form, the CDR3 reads TGTGCCAGCAGTTACCCTGGCAGGCCCTGGGAGCAGTACTTC. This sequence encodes CASSYPGRPWEQYF.

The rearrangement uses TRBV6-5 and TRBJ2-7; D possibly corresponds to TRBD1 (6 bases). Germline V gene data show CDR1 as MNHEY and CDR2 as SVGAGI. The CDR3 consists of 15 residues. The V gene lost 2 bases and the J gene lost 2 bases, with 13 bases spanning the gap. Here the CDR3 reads CASSYQLQGTYEQYF. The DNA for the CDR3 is TGTGCCAGCAGTTACCAACTACAGGGAACCTACGAGCAGTACTTC.

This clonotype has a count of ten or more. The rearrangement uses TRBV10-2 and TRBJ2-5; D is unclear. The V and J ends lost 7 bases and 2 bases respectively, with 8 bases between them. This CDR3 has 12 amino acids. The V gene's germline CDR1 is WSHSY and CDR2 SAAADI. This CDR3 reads CASTPRQETQYF. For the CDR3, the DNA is TGCGCCAGCACCCCTAGACAAGAGACCCAGTACTTC.

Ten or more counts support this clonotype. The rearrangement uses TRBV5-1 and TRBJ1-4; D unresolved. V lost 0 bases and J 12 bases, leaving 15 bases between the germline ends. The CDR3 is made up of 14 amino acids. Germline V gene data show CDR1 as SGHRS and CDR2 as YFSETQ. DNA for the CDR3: TGCGCCAGCAGCTTGGAGGCTCACACGGAGGAACTGTTTTTT. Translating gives CASSLEAHTEELFF.

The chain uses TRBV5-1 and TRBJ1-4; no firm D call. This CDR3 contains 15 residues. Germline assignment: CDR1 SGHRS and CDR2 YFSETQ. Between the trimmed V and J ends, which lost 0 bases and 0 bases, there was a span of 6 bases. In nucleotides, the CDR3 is TGCGCCAGCAGCTTGGCCGTATCAACTAATGAAAAACTGTTTTTT. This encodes CASSLAVSTNEKLFF.

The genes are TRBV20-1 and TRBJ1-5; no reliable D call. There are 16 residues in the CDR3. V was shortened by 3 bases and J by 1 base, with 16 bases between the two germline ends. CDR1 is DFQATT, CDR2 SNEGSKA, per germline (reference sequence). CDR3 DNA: TGCAGTGCTAGCCTGGCGGGGTCGGGAAGCAATCAGCCCCAGCATTTT. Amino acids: CSASLAGSGSNQPQHF.

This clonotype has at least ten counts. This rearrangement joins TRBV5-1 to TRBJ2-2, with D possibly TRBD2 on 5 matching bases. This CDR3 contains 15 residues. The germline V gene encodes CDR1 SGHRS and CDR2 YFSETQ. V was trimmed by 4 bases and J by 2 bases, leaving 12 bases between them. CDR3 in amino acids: CASSRRPGNTGELFF. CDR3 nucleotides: TGCGCCAGCAGCCGCCGGCCGGGAAACACCGGGGAGCTGTTTTTT.

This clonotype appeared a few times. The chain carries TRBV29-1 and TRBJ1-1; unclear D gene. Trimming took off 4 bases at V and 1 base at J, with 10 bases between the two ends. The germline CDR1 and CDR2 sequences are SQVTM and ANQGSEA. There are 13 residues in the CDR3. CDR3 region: CSVADYENTEAFF. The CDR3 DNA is TGCAGCGTTGCTGATTATGAGAACACTGAAGCTTTCTTT.

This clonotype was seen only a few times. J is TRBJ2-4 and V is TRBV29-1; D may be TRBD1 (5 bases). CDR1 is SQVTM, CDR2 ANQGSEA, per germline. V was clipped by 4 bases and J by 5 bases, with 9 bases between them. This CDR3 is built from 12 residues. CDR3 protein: CSVARGENIQYF. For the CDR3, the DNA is TGCAGCGTTGCTAGGGGTGAAAACATTCAGTACTTC.

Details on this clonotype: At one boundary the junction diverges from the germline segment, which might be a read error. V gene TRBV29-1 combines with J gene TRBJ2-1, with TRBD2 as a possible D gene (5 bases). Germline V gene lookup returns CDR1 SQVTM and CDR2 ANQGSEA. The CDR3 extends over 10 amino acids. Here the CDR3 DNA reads TGCAGCGTTGAGTATGGGATGCGGGTCTTC. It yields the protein CSVEYGMRVF.

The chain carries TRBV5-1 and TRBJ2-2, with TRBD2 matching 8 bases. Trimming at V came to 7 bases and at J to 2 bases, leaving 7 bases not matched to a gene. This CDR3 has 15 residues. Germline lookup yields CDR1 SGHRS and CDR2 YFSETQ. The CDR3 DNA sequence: TGCGCCAGCTCGCATACTAGCGGAAACACCGGGGAGCTGTTTTTT. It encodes CASSHTSGNTGELFF.

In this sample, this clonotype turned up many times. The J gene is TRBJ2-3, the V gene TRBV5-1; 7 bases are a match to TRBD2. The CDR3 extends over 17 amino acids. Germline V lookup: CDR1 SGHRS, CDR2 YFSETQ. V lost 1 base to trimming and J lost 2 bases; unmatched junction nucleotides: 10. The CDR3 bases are TGCGCCAGCAGCTTGCTGGGGCTAGCGGACTTCACAGATACGCAGTATTTT. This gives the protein CASSLLGLADFTDTQYF.

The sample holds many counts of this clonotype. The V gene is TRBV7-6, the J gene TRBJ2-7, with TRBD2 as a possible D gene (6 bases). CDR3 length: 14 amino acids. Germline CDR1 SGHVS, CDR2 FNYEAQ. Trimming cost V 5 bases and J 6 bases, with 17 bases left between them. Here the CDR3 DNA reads TGTGCCAGCAGCCTGGGGACTCAGAGGGGCGAGCAGTACTTC. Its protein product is CASSLGTQRGEQYF.